Presented here are 11 T cell receptor beta chains from one specimen sequenced in a study of T cell responses to AZD1222 COVID-19 vaccine. Generated by immunoSEQ multiplex PCR, the TCRdb table keeps only in-frame clones and is missing some. The repertoire holds fewer than 150,000 clones, with around 92% as singletons. Sample: peripheral blood, taken on day 0 of AZD1222 vaccination. The receptor set was obtained from an adult in good health.

This chain uses TRBV10-1 with TRBJ1-2, with TRBD1 as a possible D gene (6 bases). Germline V gives CDR1 WNHNN, CDR2 SYGVQD (reference sequence). V dropped 0 bases and J dropped 6 bases, with 14 bases sitting between them. This CDR3 contains 15 residues. CDR3 amino acids: CASSESAGAADGYTF. DNA of the CDR3: TGCGCCAGCAGTGAGTCTGCAGGGGCGGCGGATGGCTACACCTTC.

The gene calls are TRBV5-6 and TRBJ1-5; D is unclear. CDR3 length: 12 residues. Germline assignment: CDR1 SGHDT and CDR2 YYEEEE. Trimming shortened V by 0 bases and J by 4 bases, and 2 bases separated the two germline ends. CDR3 region: CASSLGNQPQHF. Written as DNA, the CDR3 is TGTGCCAGCAGCTTGGGGAATCAGCCCCAGCATTTT.

The chain combines TRBV19 with TRBJ1-1; D perhaps matches TRBD1 (5 bases). The CDR3 loop spans 13 amino acids. Trimming shortened V by 7 bases and J by 3 bases, and 12 bases separated the two germline ends. Germline values: CDR1 LNHDA, CDR2 SQIVND (reference sequence). The CDR3 nucleotides read TGTGCCAGTAAGGGGAGTATGGACACTGAAGCTTTCTTT. It is translated as CASKGSMDTEAFF.

V is TRBV5-1 and J is TRBJ1-2; D remains ambiguous. The CDR3 is 15 amino acids. With 2 bases removed from V and 6 bases from J, the gap between germline ends came to 17 bases. CDR1 SGHRS and CDR2 YFSETQ come from the germline V gene. The CDR3 sequence: CASSFIPGTSDGYTF. CDR3 coding DNA: TGCGCCAGCAGCTTTATACCCGGCACTTCAGATGGCTACACCTTC.

The rearrangement links TRBV11-3 to TRBJ2-7; 7 nucleotides line up with TRBD1. Trimming removed 5 bases from V and 6 bases from J; junction bases left unmatched: 7. This CDR3 comprises 13 residues. Germline assignment: CDR1 SGHNT and CDR2 YENEEA. The CDR3 is CASSQGTAAEQYF. DNA for the CDR3: TGTGCCAGCAGCCAGGGGACAGCCGCCGAGCAGTACTTC.

The chain links TRBV9 to TRBJ2-7; TRBD2 matches 9 bases. Looked up from germline, CDR1 is SGDLS and CDR2 is YYNGEE. The CDR3 runs 14 residues. The J segment lost 0 bases and the V segment lost 3 bases, leaving 1 base of the junction unmatched. The CDR3 reads CASSATSGSYEQYF. Written as DNA, the CDR3 is TGTGCCAGCAGCGCGACTAGCGGCTCCTACGAGCAGTACTTC.

The chain is built from TRBV7-9 and TRBJ2-7, with TRBD2 identical over 8 bases. Per germline, CDR1 SEHNR and CDR2 FQNEAQ (reference sequence). V lost 5 bases and J lost 1; bases outside the gene matches: 7. The CDR3 consists of 15 residues. CDR3 sequence reads: CASSKAGEISYEQYF. Written as DNA, the CDR3 is TGTGCCAGCAGCAAAGCGGGAGAAATTTCCTACGAGCAGTACTTC. Using reference TRBV7-9 and TRBJ2-7 for the parts outside the CDR3, the full variable domain is DTGVSQNPRHKITKRGQNVTFRCDPISEHNRLYWYRQTLGQGPEFLTYFQNEAQLEKSRLLSDRFSAERPKGSFSTLEIQRTEQGDSAMYLCASSKAGEISYEQYFGPGTRLTVT.

This clone was observed once. The rearrangement links TRBV18 to TRBJ2-1; D gene ambiguous. V lost 6 bases and J lost 5, with 20 bases in between. CDR1 is KGHSH, CDR2 LQKENI, per germline. The CDR3 extends over 16 amino acids. DNA of the CDR3: TGTGCCAGCTCCGCGGTGGGCAGCCCCTTAAACAATGAGCAGTTCTTC. Translated: CASSAVGSPLNNEQFF.

This chain uses TRBV19 with TRBJ1-6; the D is unclear. Germline CDR1 LNHDA, CDR2 SQIVND (reference sequence). V was shortened by 0 bases and J by 0 bases, with 6 bases between the two germline ends. The CDR3 runs to 16 residues. The CDR3 sequence: CASSIETNSYNSPLHF. The CDR3 DNA reads TGTGCCAGTAGTATAGAGACGAACTCCTATAATTCACCCCTCCACTTT.

The V gene is TRBV6-5, the J gene TRBJ1-5; TRBD1 is a possible D gene (5 bases). Germline V gene sequence: CDR1 MNHEY, CDR2 SVGAGI. The V gene lost 6 bases and the J gene lost 7 bases, with 19 bases spanning the gap. CDR3 length: 15 residues. CDR3 nucleotides: TGTGCCAGCAGCCCCGGGACGGGAGGGGAACAGCCCCAGCATTTT. Its translation is CASSPGTGGEQPQHF.

This clone was observed once. The CDR3 loop reads CASSQGGRTEAFF. The CDR3 bases are TGTGCCAGCAGCCAAGGAGGCAGGACTGAAGCTTTCTTT. V is TRBV3-1 (or the pseudogene TRBV3-2) and J is TRBJ1-1; D gene unclear. V was pared by 1 base and J by 5 bases, with 8 bases between. The CDR3 runs to 13 residues. Germline-derived CDR1 and CDR2 are LGHDT and YNNKEL (reference sequence).